The 32 T cell receptor beta chains below come from one sample, sequenced in a study of PD-1 blockade in classical Hodgkin lymphoma. The protocol was immunoSEQ multiplex PCR, while the TCRdb copy is restricted to in-frame clones and leaves out a portion. The data contain nearly 25,000 clones, 81% of them singletons. Relapses following autologous stem cell transplantation were seen in all patients, with brentuximab vedotin exposure varying. The material sequenced was peripheral blood mononuclear cells (PBMCs), taken before the second cycle of nivolumab. The source of these receptors is a human donor with classical Hodgkin lymphoma.

V usage is TRBV18 and J usage is TRBJ2-5, with D unresolved. The J call may be mistaken, given a closer DNA end match to TRBJ2-7. This CDR3 has 13 amino acids. Germline V gives CDR1 KGHSH, CDR2 LQKENI. The CDR3 coding sequence is TGTGCCAGCTCACCCCCAGACTCCTACGAGCAGTACTTC. It is translated as CASSPPDSYEQYF.

V gene TRBV4-1 combines with J gene TRBJ2-7, with D maybe TRBD2 (6 bases). Trimming cost V 3 bases and J 3 bases, with 12 bases left between them. This CDR3 spans 14 amino acids. CDR1 and CDR2 from the germline V gene are MGHRA and YSYEKL. CDR3 nucleotides: TGCGCCAGCAGCCAGGGACGGGGGATCTACGAGCAGTACTTC. It codes for CASSQGRGIYEQYF.

This clone was found a few times. The DNA for the CDR3 is TGTGCCAGCAGCCCGCGGGACAGCCCCTCGCCCCAGCATTTT. It specifies CASSPRDSPSPQHF. V usage is TRBV9 and J usage is TRBJ1-5, with 7 bases identical to TRBD1. Trimming cost V 4 bases and J 9 bases; bases outside gene matches: 10. The germline CDR1 and CDR2 sequences are SGDLS and YYNGEE. This CDR3 has 14 residues.

V is TRBV10-2 and J is TRBJ2-7, with D perhaps given as TRBD1 or TRBD2 (5 bases each). The CDR3 has 15 residues. The V gene lost 8 bases and the J gene lost 4 bases, with 21 bases spanning the gap. Germline V gene lookup returns CDR1 WSHSY and CDR2 SAAADI. The CDR3 sequence is CASEVGGKLGYEQYF. CDR3 sequence (DNA): TGCGCCAGCGAGGTTGGGGGAAAATTGGGGTACGAGCAGTACTTC.

This chain connects TRBV10-3 to TRBJ2-1; 10 positions agree with TRBD2. This CDR3 spans 17 amino acids. Per the germline V gene, CDR1 is ENHRY and CDR2 is SYGVKD. The V segment lost 10 bases and the J segment 0 bases; nucleotides outside the gene matches: 12. CDR3 region: CANGGSGGFSSYNEQFF. The CDR3, as DNA: TGTGCCAACGGGGGTAGCGGGGGGTTTAGCTCCTACAATGAGCAGTTCTTC.

The rearrangement uses TRBV6-1 and TRBJ1-4; 10 nucleotides match TRBD1. J gave up 6 bases and V 3 bases, and 1 base lay outside the gene matches. CDR1 and CDR2 (germline): MNHNS, SASEGT. This CDR3 region has 14 residues. CDR3 in amino acids: CASSEGTGDEKLFF. The CDR3 coding sequence is TGTGCCAGCAGTGAGGGGACAGGGGATGAAAAACTGTTTTTT.

The chain is built from TRBV18 and TRBJ1-1, with D hard to call. V was shortened by 4 bases and J by 5 bases, with 14 bases between the two germline ends. The CDR3 extends over 14 amino acids. From germline, CDR1 is KGHSH and CDR2 LQKENI. The DNA for the CDR3 is TGTGCCAGCTCACTATTACCATGGGAAACTGAAGCTTTCTTT. Protein sequence: CASSLLPWETEAFF.

The rearrangement uses TRBV19 and TRBJ2-1; the D call may be TRBD1 or TRBD2 (6 bases each). CDR3 size: 14 residues. V was pared by 5 bases and J by 8 bases, with 16 bases between. Germline V CDR1 and CDR2: LNHDA, SQIVND (reference sequence). The DNA of the CDR3 is TGTGCCAGTAGTCCTTGGCCCGGGGGCGATGAGCAGTTCTTC. Its protein is CASSPWPGGDEQFF.

V usage is TRBV19 and J usage is TRBJ1-6, with D tentatively TRBD1 (5 bases). Germline V gives CDR1 LNHDA, CDR2 SQIVND (reference sequence). CDR3 length: 13 residues. Trimming stripped 6 bases from V and 7 bases from J, with 10 bases between. In nucleotides, the CDR3 is TGTGCCAGTAGGGGGGTGGAAAATTCACCCCTCCACTTT. The encoded protein is CASRGVENSPLHF.

This clone was counted a few times. The V gene is TRBV27, the J gene TRBJ2-7; TRBD1 might be the D (6 bases). The germline V gene has CDR1 MNHEY and CDR2 SMNVEV (reference sequence). The V end lost 5 bases, the J end lost 3 bases, and 11 bases lay between the germline ends. This CDR3 comprises 13 residues. In DNA, the CDR3 is TGTGCCAGCAGTCCCGGGACACACTACGAGCAGTACTTC. It codes for CASSPGTHYEQYF.

In its sample, this clone was seen a few times. Other nucleotide sequences from this sample produce the same CDR3. V gene TRBV5-1 combines with J gene TRBJ1-1; D call uncertain. Germline V CDR1 and CDR2: SGHRS, YFSETQ. With 0 bases removed from V and 4 bases from J, the gap between germline ends came to 10 bases. This CDR3 comprises 14 residues. The CDR3: CASSLASGGTEAFF. Here the CDR3 DNA reads TGCGCCAGCAGCTTGGCGTCGGGAGGCACTGAAGCTTTCTTT.

The chain recombines TRBV7-9 with TRBJ1-6; D not resolved. The V end lost 1 base, the J end lost 7 bases, and 14 bases lay between the germline ends. The germline V gene has CDR1 SEHNR and CDR2 FQNEAQ (reference sequence). CDR3 length: 16 residues. The CDR3 loop is CASSLEGGASNSPLHF. CDR3 sequence (DNA): TGTGCCAGCAGCTTAGAGGGCGGTGCGTCAAATTCACCCCTCCACTTT.

The CDR3: CASSQQDRMDTEAFF. The DNA of the CDR3 is TGTGCCAGCAGTCAACAAGACAGAATGGACACTGAAGCTTTCTTT. The gene calls are TRBV6-5 and TRBJ1-1; D perhaps matches TRBD1 (5 bases). This CDR3 comprises 15 residues. The ends were cut back, 5 bases at V and 3 bases at J, with 16 bases in the middle. CDR1 and CDR2 from the germline V gene are MNHEY and SVGAGI.

This clone was counted a few times. This chain joins TRBV4-2 and TRBJ2-7; D remains unclear. Germline CDR1 and CDR2: LGHNA and YNFKEQ. The length of the CDR3 is 19 residues. The V and J ends lost 3 bases and 0 bases respectively, with 24 bases between them. The CDR3 loop is CASSQRLPGQRPSSYEQYF. The CDR3 region has the DNA TGTGCCAGCAGCCAGCGGCTCCCAGGTCAGAGACCCAGCTCCTACGAGCAGTACTTC.

V and J are TRBV21-1 and TRBJ1-5. TRBV21-1 is described as a pseudogene. The CDR3 runs to 17 residues. CDR3 in DNA: TGTGCCAGCAGCAAAGTGATAGGCCAAATTCGCAATCAGCCCCAGCATTTT. Protein sequence: CASSKVIGQIRNQPQHF.

CDR3 coding DNA: TGTGCCAGCAGCTTGGAGGGACTAGCGGGAGGGTACGAGCAGTACTTC. It codes for CASSLEGLAGGYEQYF. The chain is built from TRBV7-3 and TRBJ2-7, with 16 bases lining up with TRBD2. The length of the CDR3 is 16 residues. Germline trimming cut 3 bases from V and 4 bases from J; bases unmatched to any gene: 3. CDR1 is SGHTA, CDR2 FQGTGA, per germline.

The genes are TRBV6-1 and TRBJ2-2; tentatively, D is TRBD2 (6 bases). The CDR3 is 12 residues long. V shed 11 bases and J shed 1 base, with 8 bases lying between them. Germline loops: CDR1 MNHNS, CDR2 SASEGT. This CDR3 is CALSGNTGELFF. Here the CDR3 DNA reads TGTGCCCTTAGCGGGAACACCGGGGAGCTGTTTTTT.

The V gene is TRBV6-1, the J gene TRBJ2-7, with D perhaps TRBD2 (5 bases). The CDR3 is 16 residues long. The V and J ends lost 0 bases and 4 bases respectively, with 16 bases between them. Germline loops: CDR1 MNHNS, CDR2 SASEGT. CDR3 nucleotides: TGTGCCAGCAGTGAAGCGGTAGGGAGTTCTCAATACGAGCAGTACTTC. The encoded protein is CASSEAVGSSQYEQYF.

The rearrangement links TRBV27 to TRBJ2-1, with TRBD2 matching over 8 bases. Germline CDR1 MNHEY, CDR2 SMNVEV (reference sequence). The CDR3 loop spans 15 amino acids. J was trimmed by 5 bases and V by 7 bases; bases with no gene match: 10. CDR3 sequence reads: CASTRLAGGNNEQFF. The CDR3 DNA sequence: TGTGCCAGCACCCGTCTAGCGGGTGGGAACAATGAGCAGTTCTTC.

This rearrangement joins TRBV5-1 to TRBJ2-3; D remains ambiguous. The V gene lost 0 bases and the J gene lost 6 bases, with 11 bases spanning the gap. CDR1 and CDR2 from the germline V gene are SGHRS and YFSETQ. The length of the CDR3 is 14 residues. Here the CDR3 DNA reads TGCGCCAGCAGCTTGGATCAGACCAAGGATACGCAGTATTTT. Its translation is CASSLDQTKDTQYF.

The V gene is TRBV4-1, the J gene TRBJ2-3; weak D call: TRBD2 (5 bases). Germline CDR1 and CDR2: MGHRA and YSYEKL. Trimming took 1 base from V and 6 from J, leaving 14 bases between them. The CDR3 consists of 15 residues. In nucleotides, the CDR3 is TGCGCCAGCAGCCAAGGGGAGACCTCAATGGATACGCAGTATTTT. As protein: CASSQGETSMDTQYF.

The chain carries TRBV7-7 and TRBJ2-1, with unresolved D. V was trimmed by 2 bases and J by 8 bases, leaving 13 bases between them. This CDR3 region has 14 residues. Germline values: CDR1 SSHAT, CDR2 FNYEAQ (reference sequence). The CDR3 DNA reads as TGTGCCAGCAGCTTAAAGGTGGGGTATCATGAGCAGTTCTTC. Translated: CASSLKVGYHEQFF.

This clone was seen just once. The V call is TRBV5-1, the J call TRBJ2-7; TRBD1 matches 9 bases. Trimming took 1 base from V and 6 from J; bases not matched to a gene: 5. The CDR3 sequence is 14 residues long. The germline V gene encodes CDR1 SGHRS and CDR2 YFSETQ. The CDR3 sequence is CASSLWDRAGEQYF. The CDR3, as DNA: TGCGCCAGCAGCTTGTGGGACAGGGCCGGCGAGCAGTACTTC.

The chain couples TRBV15 to TRBJ1-4; D is possibly TRBD1 (5 bases). CDR3 length equals 16 residues. Germline V gene sequence: CDR1 LNHNV, CDR2 YYDKDF (reference sequence). The germline V and J ends were trimmed by 1 base and 3 bases, with 12 bases remaining between them. The CDR3 region has the DNA TGTGCCACCAGCAGAGGTGGAGGGGCTGCTAATGAAAAACTGTTTTTT. Translating gives CATSRGGGAANEKLFF.

This chain joins TRBV5-1 and TRBJ2-3, with 13 bases matching TRBD2. The CDR3 has 16 amino acids. Germline-derived CDR1 and CDR2 are SGHRS and YFSETQ. The V and J ends lost 0 bases and 6 bases, in that order; junction bases with no gene match: 4. The CDR3 here is CASSLGTSGRGDTQYF. CDR3 in DNA: TGCGCCAGCAGCTTGGGGACTAGCGGGAGAGGGGATACGCAGTATTTT.

The chain employs TRBV2 and TRBJ2-3, with 7 bases matching TRBD2. Looked up from germline, CDR1 is SNHLY and CDR2 is FYNNEI. Trimming removed 7 bases from V and 6 bases from J; junction bases left unmatched: 10. The length of the CDR3 is 14 residues. The CDR3 sequence: CASIGSGVKDTQYF. CDR3 DNA: TGTGCCAGCATCGGAAGCGGGGTCAAGGATACGCAGTATTTT.

The chain links TRBV9 to TRBJ2-5; 7 bases are shared with TRBD1. The CDR3 has 15 residues. CDR1 and CDR2 (germline): SGDLS, YYNGEE. Trimming took 0 bases from V and 1 from J; bases not matched to a gene: 3. This CDR3 is CASSVEAGGQETQYF. DNA of the CDR3: TGTGCCAGCAGCGTAGAGGCAGGGGGCCAAGAGACCCAGTACTTC.

A few counts support this clone. The V call is TRBV13, the J call TRBJ2-2; 7 bases map to TRBD2. The length of the CDR3 is 13 residues. Germline V gene lookup returns CDR1 PRHDT and CDR2 FYEKMQ (reference sequence). Unmatched junction bases numbered 10, after V lost 6 bases and J lost 12 bases. Here the CDR3 reads CASRQPGGSQLFF. CDR3 DNA sequence: TGTGCCAGCAGACAGCCCGGGGGGTCCCAGCTGTTTTTT. Drawing the rest from reference TRBV13 and TRBJ2-2, the complete variable domain is AAGVIQSPRHLIKEKRETATLKCYPIPRHDTVYWYQQGPGQDPQFLISFYEKMQSDKGSIPDRFSAQQFSDYHSELNMSSLELGDSALYFCASRQPGGSQLFFGEGSRLTVL.

The V and J genes are TRBV2 and TRBJ2-1; TRBD2 matches 9 bases. V lost 0 bases to trimming and J lost 4 bases; unmatched junction nucleotides: 1. This CDR3 has 15 residues. Germline V gives CDR1 SNHLY, CDR2 FYNNEI. The CDR3 DNA follows: TGTGCCAGCAGTGAAGCCCTAGCGGGGTACAATGAGCAGTTCTTC. Translated: CASSEALAGYNEQFF.

A few counts support this clone. V is TRBV2 and J is TRBJ1-5; no clear D. The ends were cut back, 6 bases at V and 4 bases at J, with 7 bases in the middle. This CDR3 has 12 amino acids. Germline V gene lookup returns CDR1 SNHLY and CDR2 FYNNEI. This CDR3 is CASRFGNQPQHF. In DNA, the CDR3 is TGTGCCAGCAGGTTTGGAAATCAGCCCCAGCATTTT.

In nucleotides, the CDR3 is TGTGCCAGCAGCTGGAGCGGGGGCCGAGCCAAAAACATTCAGTACTTC. Translating gives CASSWSGGRAKNIQYF. The gene calls are TRBV7-2 and TRBJ2-4; 8 bases match TRBD2. The length of the CDR3 is 16 residues. V shed 4 bases, J shed 0 bases, and the junction held 5 bases outside the gene matches. Germline V gives CDR1 SGHTA, CDR2 FQGNSA.

This clone was observed once. CDR3 sequence (DNA): TGTGCCACCAGCCTGGTTTGGGGGGCCGCCTACGAGCAGTACTTC. This codes for CATSLVWGAAYEQYF. The V call is TRBV15, the J call TRBJ2-7; the D gene could be TRBD1 or TRBD2 (6 bases each). V shed 5 bases and J shed 2 bases, with 16 bases lying between them. Germline V gene sequence: CDR1 LNHNV, CDR2 YYDKDF (reference sequence). The CDR3 is 15 residues long.